This T cell receptor (beta chain) stems from a study of blood T cell repertoires in COVID-19. V lost 0 bases and J lost 5, with 16 bases in between. Germline V gene lookup returns CDR1 MNHNS and CDR2 SASEGT. This CDR3 region has 16 residues. The assay was immunoSEQ multiplex PCR, and TCRdb's table has in-frame clones only and misses some. The sample holds 70,000 to 85,000 clones; about 88% are singletons and the top ten take less than 3%. Sequencing was done on a sample of peripheral blood. The TCR sequence derives from a man in his 70s with active or convalescent COVID-19. This chain joins TRBV6-1 and TRBJ2-5, with D possibly TRBD2 on 6 matching bases. The CDR3 loop reads CASSEARVRAGETQYF. The CDR3 DNA reads as TGTGCCAGCAGTGAAGCGCGGGTTAGGGCGGGGGAGACCCAGTACTTC.